This T cell receptor beta chain was observed in a study of identical twins' blood T cells. About the research overall: About twelve libraries, six alpha and six beta, gave around 48 million reads. Study outcomes and limitations: Twins reportedly had markedly more similar V usage than unrelated donors, even among out-of-frame TCRbeta clonotypes. Top TCRbeta clonotypes were shared more with twin than unrelated donors.

This clonotype was seen a handful of times. Its antigen remains unknown. Via MiXCR, TCRdb re-called the 5' RACE reads, giving one row per CDR3 protein. This sample has 350,000 to 400,000 distinct CDR3 sequences, with roughly 31% found just once. Trimming took 6 bases from V and 0 from J, leaving 14 bases between them. CDR1 is MNHEY and CDR2 is SVGAGI in the germline V gene. CDR3 length equals 15 residues. The source is a woman aged 18 to 49 in good health. V usage is TRBV6-5 and J usage is TRBJ1-1; the D gene is possibly TRBD1 (5 bases). Material: PBMCs. CDR3 coding DNA: TGTGCCAGCAGACTTAACAGGAACATGAACACTGAAGCTTTCTTT. This translates into CASRLNRNMNTEAFF.